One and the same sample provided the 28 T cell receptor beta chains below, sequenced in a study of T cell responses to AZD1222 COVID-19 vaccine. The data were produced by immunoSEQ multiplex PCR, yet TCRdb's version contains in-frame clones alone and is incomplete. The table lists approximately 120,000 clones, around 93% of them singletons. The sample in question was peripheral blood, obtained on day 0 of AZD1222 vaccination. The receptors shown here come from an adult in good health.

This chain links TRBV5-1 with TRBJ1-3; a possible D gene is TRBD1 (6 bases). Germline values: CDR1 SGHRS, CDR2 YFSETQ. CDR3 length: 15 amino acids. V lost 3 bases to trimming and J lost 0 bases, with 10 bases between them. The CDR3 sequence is CASSSTGISGNTIYF. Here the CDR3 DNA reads TGCGCCAGCAGCTCAACAGGGATCTCTGGAAACACCATATATTTT.

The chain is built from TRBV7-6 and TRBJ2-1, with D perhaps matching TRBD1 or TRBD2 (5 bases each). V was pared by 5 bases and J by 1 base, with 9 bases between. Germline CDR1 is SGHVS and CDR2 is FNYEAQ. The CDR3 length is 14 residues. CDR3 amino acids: CASSPGTSYNEQFF. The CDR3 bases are TGTGCCAGCAGCCCCGGGACGTCCTACAATGAGCAGTTCTTC.

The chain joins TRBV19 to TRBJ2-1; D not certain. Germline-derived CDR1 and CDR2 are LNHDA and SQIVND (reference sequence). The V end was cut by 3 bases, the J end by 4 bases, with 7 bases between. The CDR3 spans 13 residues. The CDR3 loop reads CASSIGEYNEQFF. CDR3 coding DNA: TGTGCCAGTAGTATCGGAGAGTACAATGAGCAGTTCTTC.

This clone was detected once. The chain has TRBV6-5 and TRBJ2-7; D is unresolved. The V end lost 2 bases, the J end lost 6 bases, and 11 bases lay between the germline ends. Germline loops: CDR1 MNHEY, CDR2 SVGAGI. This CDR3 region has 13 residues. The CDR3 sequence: CASSYPGLSEQYF. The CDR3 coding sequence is TGTGCCAGCAGTTACCCGGGCCTTTCCGAGCAGTACTTC.

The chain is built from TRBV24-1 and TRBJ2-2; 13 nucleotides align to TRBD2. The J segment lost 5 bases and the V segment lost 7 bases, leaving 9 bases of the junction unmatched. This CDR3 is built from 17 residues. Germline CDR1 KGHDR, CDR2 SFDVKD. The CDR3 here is CATSASWTSGSTGELFF. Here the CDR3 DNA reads TGTGCCACCAGCGCGTCCTGGACTAGCGGGAGTACCGGGGAGCTGTTTTTT.

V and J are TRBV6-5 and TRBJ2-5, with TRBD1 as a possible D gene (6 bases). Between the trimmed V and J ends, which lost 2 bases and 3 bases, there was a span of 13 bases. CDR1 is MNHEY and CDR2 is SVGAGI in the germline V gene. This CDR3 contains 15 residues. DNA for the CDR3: TGTGCCAGCAGTTACGGGGGCCTTTCTAAAGAGACCCAGTACTTC. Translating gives CASSYGGLSKETQYF.

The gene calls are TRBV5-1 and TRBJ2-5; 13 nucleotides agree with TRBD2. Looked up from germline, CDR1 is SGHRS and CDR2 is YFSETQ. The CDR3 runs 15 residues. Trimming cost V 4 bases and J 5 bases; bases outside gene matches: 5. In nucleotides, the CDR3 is TGCGCCAGCAGCGGGGGGACTAGCGGGACGGAGACCCAGTACTTC. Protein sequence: CASSGGTSGTETQYF. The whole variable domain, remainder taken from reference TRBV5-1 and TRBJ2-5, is KAGVTQTPRYLIKTRGQQVTLSCSPISGHRSVSWYQQTPGQGLQFLFEYFSETQRNKGNFPGRFSGRQFSNSRSEMNVSTLELGDSALYLCASSGGTSGTETQYFGPGTRLLVL.

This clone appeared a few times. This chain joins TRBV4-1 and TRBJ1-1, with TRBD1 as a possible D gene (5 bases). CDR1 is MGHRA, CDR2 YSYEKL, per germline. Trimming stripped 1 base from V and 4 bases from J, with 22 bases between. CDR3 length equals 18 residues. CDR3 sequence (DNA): TGCGCCAGCAGCCAAGGATATCTTCGGTACAGGCCCTCCACTGAAGCTTTCTTT. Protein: CASSQGYLRYRPSTEAFF.

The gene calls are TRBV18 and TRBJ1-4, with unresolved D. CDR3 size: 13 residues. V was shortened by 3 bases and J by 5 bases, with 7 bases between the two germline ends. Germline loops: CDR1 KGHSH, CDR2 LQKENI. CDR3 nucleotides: TGTGCCAGCTCACCGGGATGGAATGAAAAACTGTTTTTT. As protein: CASSPGWNEKLFF. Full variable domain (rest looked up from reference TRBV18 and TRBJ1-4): NAGVMQNPRHLVRRRGQEARLRCSPMKGHSHVYWYRQLPEEGLKFMVYLQKENIIDESGMPKERFSAEFPKEGPSILRIQQVVRGDSAAYFCASSPGWNEKLFFGSGTQLSVL.

The CDR3: CASLPGQTYYGYTF. CDR3 sequence (DNA): TGTGCCAGTTTACCCGGACAGACTTACTATGGCTACACCTTC. This chain connects TRBV2 to TRBJ1-2; D might be TRBD1 (6 bases). The CDR3 is 14 residues long. Germline assignment: CDR1 SNHLY and CDR2 FYNNEI. The ends were cut back, 9 bases at V and 3 bases at J, with 17 bases in the middle. Based on the CDR3 plus reference TRBV2 and TRBJ1-2, the full variable domain is EPEVTQTPSHQVTQMGQEVILRCVPISNHLYFYWYRQILGQKVEFLVSFYNNEISEKSEIFDDQFSVERPDGSNFTLKIRSTKLEDSAMYFCASLPGQTYYGYTFGSGTRLTVV.

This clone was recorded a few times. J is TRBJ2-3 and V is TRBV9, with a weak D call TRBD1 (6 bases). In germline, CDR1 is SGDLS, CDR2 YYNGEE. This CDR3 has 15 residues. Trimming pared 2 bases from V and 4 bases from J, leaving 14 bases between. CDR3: CASSVKTGRADTQYF. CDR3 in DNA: TGTGCCAGCAGCGTGAAGACAGGCCGGGCAGATACGCAGTATTTT.

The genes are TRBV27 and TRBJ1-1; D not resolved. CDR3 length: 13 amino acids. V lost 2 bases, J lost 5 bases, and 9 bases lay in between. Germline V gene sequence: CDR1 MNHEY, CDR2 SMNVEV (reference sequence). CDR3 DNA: TGTGCCAGCAGTTTACGGGTGAGGACTGAAGCTTTCTTT. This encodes CASSLRVRTEAFF.

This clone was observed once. In DNA form, the CDR3 reads TGTGCCAGTAGTACCCCGGGTCCTGGGGCCAACGTCCTGACTTTC. It codes for CASSTPGPGANVLTF. The rearrangement links TRBV19 to TRBJ2-6; D remains unclear. Germline V CDR1 and CDR2: LNHDA, SQIVND (reference sequence). The V end was cut by 4 bases, the J end by 2 bases, with 9 bases between. This CDR3 is 15 amino acids long.

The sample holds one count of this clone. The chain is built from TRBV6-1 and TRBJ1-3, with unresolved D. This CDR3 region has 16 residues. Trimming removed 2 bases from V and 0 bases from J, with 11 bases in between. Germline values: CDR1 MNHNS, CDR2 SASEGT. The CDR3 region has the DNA TGTGCCAGCAGTGAAATCTTTCCGGACTCTGGAAACACCATATATTTT. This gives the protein CASSEIFPDSGNTIYF.

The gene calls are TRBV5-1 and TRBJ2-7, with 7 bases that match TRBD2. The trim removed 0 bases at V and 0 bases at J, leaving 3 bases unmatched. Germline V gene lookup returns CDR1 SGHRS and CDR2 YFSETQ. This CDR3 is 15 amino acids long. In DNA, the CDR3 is TGCGCCAGCAGCTTGGCGGGGGGTCACTCCTACGAGCAGTACTTC. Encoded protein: CASSLAGGHSYEQYF.

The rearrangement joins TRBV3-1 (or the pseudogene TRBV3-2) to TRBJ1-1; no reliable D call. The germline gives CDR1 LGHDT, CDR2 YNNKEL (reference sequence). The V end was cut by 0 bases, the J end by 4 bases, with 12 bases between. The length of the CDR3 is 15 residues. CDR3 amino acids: CASSQDLGRSTEAFF. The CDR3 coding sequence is TGTGCCAGCAGCCAAGATCTTGGCAGGTCCACTGAAGCTTTCTTT.

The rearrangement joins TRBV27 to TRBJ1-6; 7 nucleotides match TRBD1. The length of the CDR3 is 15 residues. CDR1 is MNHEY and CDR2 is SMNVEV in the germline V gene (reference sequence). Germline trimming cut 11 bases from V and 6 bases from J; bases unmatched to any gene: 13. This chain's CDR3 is CARRQGLERNSPLHF. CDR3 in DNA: TGTGCCCGGAGACAGGGATTAGAACGTAATTCACCCCTCCACTTT.

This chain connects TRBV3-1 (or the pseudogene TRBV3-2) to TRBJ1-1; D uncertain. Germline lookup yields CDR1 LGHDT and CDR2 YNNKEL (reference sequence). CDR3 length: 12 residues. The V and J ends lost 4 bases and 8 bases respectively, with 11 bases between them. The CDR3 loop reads CASSPPFGEAFF. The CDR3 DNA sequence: TGTGCCAGCAGCCCACCCTTCGGAGAAGCTTTCTTT.

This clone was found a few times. The CDR3 spells CASSSAFPGQINSPLHF. The CDR3 DNA is TGTGCCAGCAGCTCAGCCTTCCCGGGACAGATTAATTCACCCCTCCACTTT. The V call is TRBV7-2, the J call TRBJ1-6; 7 bases agree with TRBD1. Germline V gives CDR1 SGHTA, CDR2 FQGNSA. The CDR3 loop spans 17 amino acids. The J segment lost 6 bases and the V segment lost 4 bases, leaving 12 bases of the junction unmatched.

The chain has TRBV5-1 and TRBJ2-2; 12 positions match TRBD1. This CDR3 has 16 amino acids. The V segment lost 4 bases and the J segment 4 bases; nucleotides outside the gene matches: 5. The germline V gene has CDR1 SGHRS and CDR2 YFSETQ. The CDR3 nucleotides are TGCGCCAGCAGCCCCGGGGACAGGGGGCCCACCGGGGAGCTGTTTTTT. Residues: CASSPGDRGPTGELFF.

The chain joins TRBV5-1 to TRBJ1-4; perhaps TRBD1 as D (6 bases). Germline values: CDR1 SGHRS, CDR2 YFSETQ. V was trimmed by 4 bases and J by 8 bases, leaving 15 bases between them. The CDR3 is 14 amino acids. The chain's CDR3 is CASSLQGIGEKLFF. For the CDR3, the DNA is TGCGCCAGCAGCCTACAGGGAATCGGCGAAAAACTGTTTTTT.

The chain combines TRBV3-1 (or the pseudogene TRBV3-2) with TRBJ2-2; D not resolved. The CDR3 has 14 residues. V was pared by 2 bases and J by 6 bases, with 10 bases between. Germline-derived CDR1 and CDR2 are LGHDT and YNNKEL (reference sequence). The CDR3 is CASSQKEVAGELFF. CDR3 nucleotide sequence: TGTGCCAGCAGCCAAAAAGAGGTAGCCGGGGAGCTGTTTTTT.

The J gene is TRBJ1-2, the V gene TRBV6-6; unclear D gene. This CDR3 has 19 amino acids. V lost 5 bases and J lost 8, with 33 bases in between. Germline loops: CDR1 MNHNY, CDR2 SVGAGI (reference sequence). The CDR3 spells CASSRVPGKYHSGPGGYTF. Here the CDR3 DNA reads TGTGCCAGCAGTCGCGTACCGGGAAAATACCACTCCGGACCGGGGGGCTACACCTTC.

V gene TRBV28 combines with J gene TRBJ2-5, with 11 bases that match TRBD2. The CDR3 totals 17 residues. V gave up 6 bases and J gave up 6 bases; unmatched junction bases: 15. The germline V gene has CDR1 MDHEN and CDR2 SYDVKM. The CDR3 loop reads CASSSEAPSGRRKTQYF. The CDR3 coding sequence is TGTGCCAGCAGCTCAGAAGCTCCTAGCGGGAGGAGAAAGACCCAGTACTTC.

This CDR3 is CASSSPPGVQNEKLFF. CDR3 sequence (DNA): TGTGCCAGTAGTAGCCCGCCGGGAGTCCAGAATGAAAAACTGTTTTTT. The chain uses TRBV19 and TRBJ1-4, with D unclear. Per germline, CDR1 LNHDA and CDR2 SQIVND (reference sequence). Trimming cost V 4 bases and J 5 bases, with 17 bases left between them. The CDR3 totals 16 residues. Filled out from reference TRBV19 and TRBJ1-4, the complete variable domain reads DGGITQSPKYLFRKEGQNVTLSCEQNLNHDAMYWYRQDPGQGLRLIYYSQIVNDFQKGDIAEGYSVSREKKESFPLTVTSAQKNPTAFYLCASSSPPGVQNEKLFFGSGTQLSVL.

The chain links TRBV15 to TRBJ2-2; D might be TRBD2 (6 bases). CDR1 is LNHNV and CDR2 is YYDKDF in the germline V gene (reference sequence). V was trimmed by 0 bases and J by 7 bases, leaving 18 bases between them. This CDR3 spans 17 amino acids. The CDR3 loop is CATSRELTRATGGELFF. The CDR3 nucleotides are TGTGCCACCAGCAGAGAGCTGACTAGGGCGACGGGCGGGGAGCTGTTTTTT.

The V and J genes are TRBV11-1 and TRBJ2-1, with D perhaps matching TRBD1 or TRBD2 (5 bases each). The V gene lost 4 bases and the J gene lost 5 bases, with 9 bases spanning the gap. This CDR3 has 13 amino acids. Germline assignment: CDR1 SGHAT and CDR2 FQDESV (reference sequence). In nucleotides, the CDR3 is TGTGCCAGCAGCTGGGGACGGAACAATGAGCAGTTCTTC. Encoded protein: CASSWGRNNEQFF. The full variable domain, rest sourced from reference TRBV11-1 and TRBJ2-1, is EAEVAQSPRYKITEKSQAVAFWCDPISGHATLYWYRQILGQGPELLVQFQDESVVDDSQLPKDRFSAERLKGVDSTLKIQPAELGDSAMYLCASSWGRNNEQFFGPGTRLTVL.

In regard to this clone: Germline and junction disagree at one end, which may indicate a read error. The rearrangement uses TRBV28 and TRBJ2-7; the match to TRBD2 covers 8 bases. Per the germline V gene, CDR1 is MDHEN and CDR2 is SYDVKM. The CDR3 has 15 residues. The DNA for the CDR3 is TGTGCCAGCAGCTTACCGGGACTAGTCTCCTCCGAGCAGTACTTC. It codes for CASSLPGLVSSEQYF.